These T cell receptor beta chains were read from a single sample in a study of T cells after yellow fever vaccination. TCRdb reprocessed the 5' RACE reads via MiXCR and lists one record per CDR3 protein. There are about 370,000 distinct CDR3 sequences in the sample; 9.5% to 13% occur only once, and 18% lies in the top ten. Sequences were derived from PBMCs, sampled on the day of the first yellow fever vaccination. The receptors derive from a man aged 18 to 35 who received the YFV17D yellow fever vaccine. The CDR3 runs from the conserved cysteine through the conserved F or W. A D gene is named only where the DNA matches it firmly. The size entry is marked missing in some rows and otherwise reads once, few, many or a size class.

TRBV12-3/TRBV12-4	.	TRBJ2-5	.	CASRTAGTETQYF	TGTGCCAGCAGGACGGCGGGCACGGAGACCCAGTACTTC
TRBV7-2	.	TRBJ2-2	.	CASSPPEGLTGELFF	TGTGCCAGTTCTCCCCCGGAAGGGCTTACCGGGGAGCTGTTTTTT
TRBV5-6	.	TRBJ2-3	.	CASSLWLATDTQYF	TGTGCCAGCAGCTTGTGGCTAGCAACAGATACGCAGTATTTT
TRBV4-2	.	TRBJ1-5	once	CASSQARGSYQPQHF	TGTGCCAGCAGCCAAGCCCGGGGCAGCTATCAGCCCCAGCATTTT
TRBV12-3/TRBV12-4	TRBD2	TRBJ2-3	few	CASSPPLRLAGALGTQYF	TGTGCCAGCAGTCCCCCACTTCGACTAGCGGGGGCCCTAGGGACGCAGTATTTT
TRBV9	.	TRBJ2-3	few	CASSVAGGLPITDTQYF	TGTGCCAGCAGCGTAGCCGGGGGCCTTCCTATTACAGATACGCAGTATTTT
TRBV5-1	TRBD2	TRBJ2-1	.	CASSRAGSRGGHNEQFF	TGCGCCAGCAGCCGAGCGGGCTCGCGGGGGGGACACAATGAGCAGTTCTTC
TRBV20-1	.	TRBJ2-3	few	CSAGGLTLTSTDTQYF	TGCAGTGCCGGGGGACTTACGCTGACTAGCACAGATACGCAGTATTTT
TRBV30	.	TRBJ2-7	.	CAWSVPPPGEYEQYF	TGTGCCTGGAGTGTACCTCCCCCCGGAGAATACGAGCAGTACTTC
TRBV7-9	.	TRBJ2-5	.	CASRDPGETQYF	TGTGCCAGCCGGGACCCGGGAGAGACCCAGTACTTC
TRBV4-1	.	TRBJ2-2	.	CASSQDLGYTGELFF	TGCGCCAGCAGCCAAGATCTGGGGTACACCGGGGAGCTGTTTTTT
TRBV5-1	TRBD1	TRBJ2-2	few	CASSEQGARDTGELFF	TGCGCCAGCTCCGAACAGGGGGCGCGGGACACCGGGGAGCTGTTTTTT
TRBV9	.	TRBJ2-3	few	CASSGGRRTDTQYF	TGTGCCAGCAGCGGGGGACGGAGAACAGATACGCAGTATTTT
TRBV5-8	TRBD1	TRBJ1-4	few	CASSPDRGREKLFF	TGTGCCAGCAGCCCGGACAGGGGGCGGGAAAAACTGTTTTTT
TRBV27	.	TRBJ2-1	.	CASSLDGSNGYNEQFF	TGTGCCAGCAGTTTAGATGGTAGTAACGGCTACAATGAGCAGTTCTTC
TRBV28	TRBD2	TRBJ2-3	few	CASSFMGGRYTDTQYF	TGTGCCAGCAGTTTTATGGGAGGGCGATACACAGATACGCAGTATTTT
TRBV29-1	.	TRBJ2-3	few	CSVHEYSASSATDTQYF	TGCAGCGTTCATGAATACTCGGCCTCCTCTGCCACAGATACGCAGTATTTT